This T cell receptor (beta chain) was sequenced in a study of blood T cell repertoires in COVID-19 (dated by TCRdb to about 2020). Concerning the study at large: The collaborator samples originated in the United States, Italy and Spain and spanned the acute and convalescent phases of COVID-19. A freely available public database, intended as a resource for researchers studying the immune response to SARS-CoV-2, is where the repertoires were released. Where available, HLA class I and class II types were taken from metadata supplied by the sample provider and were not determined by assay-based typing. The samples were drawn from the first 160 participants of the ongoing ImmuneRACE study and from roughly 1,300 subjects provided by 6 global collaborators. Sample metadata almost always included a de-identified subject ID, COVID-19 status, age in years and sex. Deeply sampled blood TCRbeta repertoires from subjects exposed to, actively infected with, or recovered from COVID-19 were included in the dataset. The prospective study material was composed of cDNA or gDNA derived from T cells, B-cell-depleted T cells, or PBMCs.

The collaborating institutions used their own protocols to collect whole blood in K2EDTA tubes. For TCRbeta analysis, collaborators shipped samples in one of three forms: frozen whole blood, isolated PBMCs, or DNA extracted from either of those sample types. Results and caveats for the whole study, not just this receptor: Clinical and demographic metadata were provided uncurated, with the amount varying by source and participant.

TCRbeta CDR3 regions were amplified from genomic DNA by means of the immunoSEQ Assay, a bias-controlled multiplex PCR. The study's own analysis went as follows. The number of nucleated cells in each sample was estimated by amplification of reference gene primers within the assay. To quantify the absolute abundance of each unique TCRbeta CDR3 rearrangement, sequence reads were collapsed and filtered. For each sample, productive Simpson clonality was calculated as the square root of Simpson's diversity index over productive rearrangements. TCRdb provides this immuneACCESS table in a form limited to in-frame rearrangements. Some clones are lacking; in checked studies, under half of them reflect an unresolved V gene, and why the rest are absent is not known. That table is the source of V, J and clone size, and D and trimming were worked out from the DNA. The sample includes some 20,000 clones, with 86% observed a single time. 9.5% to 12% of the sample is in the top ten clones.

Details on this clone: The antigen this receptor binds is unknown. No base quality information exists; no much larger clone differs at one position.

Material for sequencing was peripheral blood. The sequence derives from a human donor in a cohort sampled during active COVID-19.

The CDR3 amino acid sequence is: CASSPSSGSEAFF. In nucleotides, the sequence is TGTGCCAGCTCCCCGAGCTCAGGGTCTGAAGCTTTCTTT. Recombination joined TRBV18 with TRBJ1-1, with TRBD1 tentatively as D gene (5 bases match). V gives up 6 bases and J gives up 6 bases, and the segment between their germline ends measures 14 bases. The CDR1 and CDR2 encoded by the germline V gene are KGHSH and LQKENI. CDR3 length: 13 amino acids, cysteine to phenylalanine. Only the CDR3 portion is preserved as DNA: 39 bases, with reading frame beginning at the first base.